These T cell receptor beta chains were read from a single sample in a study of blood T cells in healthy people across ages. One entry per CDR3 protein, called by TCRdb with MiXCR from the 5' RACE reads. In the table there are fewer than 900,000 distinct CDR3 sequences, 35% to 45% of which are singletons. The sequenced material came from blood. Source of these receptors: a woman in her sixties in good health. Both conserved end residues are part of each CDR3. Each record gives: clone size, D gene, J gene, V gene, CDR3 protein, CDR3 DNA. A D gene is named only where the DNA matches it firmly. Clone size appears in some rows only: once, few, many, or a class for an expanded clone.

NA,NA,TRBJ1-5,TRBV21-1,CASSKGVDRRNQPQHF,TGTGCCAGCAGCAAAGGTGTCGACAGGCGAAATCAGCCCCAGCATTTT
NA,NA,TRBJ2-5,TRBV7-8,CASSFGSGQETQYF,TGTGCCAGCAGCTTTGGTAGCGGTCAAGAGACCCAGTACTTC
NA,TRBD1,TRBJ2-7,TRBV18,CASSPGQGALHEQYF,TGTGCCAGCTCACCCGGGCAGGGGGCTCTCCACGAGCAGTACTTC
many,NA,TRBJ2-5,TRBV4-1,CASSQDTLKTQYF,TGCGCCAGCAGCCAAGATACGCTAAAGACCCAGTACTTC
few,NA,TRBJ1-2,TRBV9,CASSRRDSDYGYTF,TGTGCCAGCAGCCGACGGGACTCCGACTATGGCTACACCTTC
many,TRBD2,TRBJ2-7,TRBV6-2/TRBV6-3,CASSSIDKTSGRTYEQYF,TGTGCCAGCAGTTCGATTGATAAAACTAGCGGGAGGACCTACGAGCAGTACTTC
NA,NA,TRBJ2-1,TRBV24-1,CATSAASREFF,TGTGCCACCAGTGCCGCTAGTAGGGAGTTCTTC
NA,NA,TRBJ2-5,TRBV6-1,CASSVMGTLDNEQYF,TGTGCCAGCAGTGTAATGGGGACGCTCGACAATGAGCAGTACTTC
NA,NA,TRBJ2-5,TRBV5-1,CASRPTLAQETQYF,TGCGCCAGCAGACCCACCCTAGCCCAAGAGACCCAGTACTTC
few,TRBD1,TRBJ2-5,TRBV25-1,CASSAFAHRGRAETQYF,TGTGCCAGCAGTGCCTTCGCTCACAGGGGGCGGGCGGAGACCCAGTACTTC
many,TRBD2,TRBJ2-7,TRBV29-1,CSVEVTGLAGGTAYEQYF,TGCAGCGTTGAAGTCACCGGACTAGCGGGAGGTACCGCCTACGAGCAGTACTTC
NA,NA,TRBJ1-6,TRBV3-1,CASSHQGPSSPLHF,TGTGCCAGCAGCCACCAGGGTCCATCGTCACCCCTCCACTTT
NA,TRBD1,TRBJ1-2,TRBV20-1,CSAVRGQGAQGYTF,TGCAGTGCTGTGAGGGGACAGGGGGCGCAAGGCTACACCTTC
NA,NA,TRBJ2-7,TRBV24-1,CATSGGSEHLYEQYF,TGTGCCACCAGTGGCGGGTCGGAACACCTCTACGAGCAGTACTTC
NA,TRBD2,TRBJ2-7,TRBV7-2,CASSLVAGGRGEQYF,TGTGCCAGCAGCTTAGTTGCGGGAGGAAGAGGCGAGCAGTACTTC
NA,NA,TRBJ2-1,TRBV24-1,CATSEKYNEQFF,TGTGCCACCAGCGAGAAATACAATGAGCAGTTCTTC
NA,NA,TRBJ2-5,TRBV6-6,CASSYVAEGEETQYF,TGTGCCAGCAGTTACGTGGCAGAGGGTGAAGAGACCCAGTACTTC
few,NA,TRBJ1-6,TRBV12-5,CASGDDRYPHSPLHF,TGTGCTAGTGGCGATGACAGGTATCCTCATTCACCCCTCCACTTT
few,NA,TRBJ1-4,TRBV20-1,CSARVPGGGHEKLFF,TGCAGTGCTAGAGTGCCTGGGGGGGGCCATGAAAAACTGTTTTTT
few,NA,TRBJ1-2,TRBV6-2/TRBV6-3,CASSDPTRDGYTF,TGTGCCAGCAGTGACCCAACACGGGATGGCTACACCTTC
NA,TRBD2,TRBJ2-1,TRBV28,CASSRGLAGWYEQFF,TGTGCCAGCAGCAGGGGACTAGCGGGGTGGTATGAGCAGTTCTTC
NA,NA,TRBJ2-5,TRBV7-3,CASSLTHYNEQYF,TGTGCCAGCAGCCTGACCCACTACAATGAGCAGTACTTC
NA,NA,TRBJ1-2,TRBV20-1,CSARDTGVGYGYTF,TGCAGTGCTAGAGATACCGGGGTTGGCTATGGCTACACCTTC
once,NA,TRBJ2-3,TRBV3-1,CASSQNPSTDTQYF,TGTGCCAGCAGCCAAAACCCCTCCACAGATACGCAGTATTTT
NA,NA,TRBJ2-7,TRBV5-1,CASSLDAGTVGEQYF,TGCGCCAGCAGCTTGGATGCGGGTACCGTTGGGGAGCAGTACTTC
many,TRBD2,TRBJ2-1,TRBV5-5,CASSLVLAGGPEQFF,TGTGCCAGCAGCTTGGTACTAGCGGGGGGCCCTGAGCAGTTCTTC
NA,TRBD1,TRBJ2-7,TRBV7-2,CASSSEAGTGKVYEQYF,TGTGCCAGCAGCTCAGAGGCAGGGACAGGGAAGGTCTACGAGCAGTACTTC
NA,TRBD1,TRBJ2-7,TRBV4-1,CACSRVPSGQPSYEQYF,TGCGCCTGCAGCCGCGTACCCTCGGGACAGCCCTCCTACGAGCAGTACTTC
NA,NA,TRBJ2-7,TRBV7-8,CASSQHRGEQYF,TGTGCCAGCAGTCAACACCGTGGGGAGCAGTACTTC
NA,NA,TRBJ2-7,TRBV2,CASSVILDRLYEQYF,TGTGCCAGCAGTGTAATTCTAGACAGGCTCTACGAGCAGTACTTC
few,TRBD2,TRBJ2-1,TRBV29-1,CSVEAPGTSSEQFF,TGCAGCGTTGAAGCCCCCGGGACTAGCAGTGAGCAGTTCTTC
NA,NA,TRBJ2-7,TRBV21-1,CAPLPPPKSSYEQYF,TGTGCTCCGCTCCCACCCCCTAAGAGCTCCTACGAGCAGTACTTC
many,TRBD1,TRBJ2-7,TRBV12-3/TRBV12-4,CASSPGQASYEQYF,TGTGCCAGCAGTCCGGGACAGGCTTCCTACGAGCAGTACTTC
NA,TRBD2,TRBJ2-6,TRBV27,CASSLSSGLATGANVLTF,TGTGCCAGCAGTTTATCGTCGGGACTAGCTACTGGGGCCAACGTCCTGACTTTC
few,NA,TRBJ2-1,TRBV5-4,CASSLPASSYNEQFF,TGTGCCAGCAGCTTGCCGGCGAGCTCCTACAATGAGCAGTTCTTC
few,NA,TRBJ2-7,TRBV20-1,CSAYTLGAMDEQYF,TGCAGTGCCTACACCTTAGGGGCGATGGACGAGCAGTACTTC
NA,TRBD1,TRBJ2-5,TRBV7-7,CASSPAGTGGFETQYF,TGTGCCAGCAGCCCGGCCGGGACAGGGGGGTTCGAGACCCAGTACTTC
NA,NA,TRBJ2-3,TRBV6-6,CASSYPIAGNVDTQYF,TGTGCCAGCAGTTACCCCATAGCTGGGAATGTAGATACGCAGTATTTT
NA,TRBD1,TRBJ2-7,TRBV15,CATAMDRNYEQYF,TGTGCCACCGCTATGGACAGGAACTACGAGCAGTACTTC
NA,NA,TRBJ2-1,TRBV2,CASSVEEDNEQFF,TGTGCCAGCAGTGTGGAGGAGGACAATGAGCAGTTCTTC
NA,NA,TRBJ2-7,TRBV3-1,CASSQMDERSYNEQYF,TGTGCCAGCAGCCAGATGGACGAGCGCTCCTACAATGAGCAGTACTTC
NA,NA,TRBJ2-1,TRBV10-3,CAISREWDEQFF,TGTGCCATCTCCCGGGAGTGGGATGAGCAGTTCTTC
NA,NA,TRBJ1-5,TRBV5-5,CASSFGWGNNQPQHF,TGTGCCAGCAGCTTTGGATGGGGGAACAATCAGCCCCAGCATTTT
few,TRBD2,TRBJ2-1,TRBV20-1,CSARDRRLAGVDEQFF,TGCAGTGCTAGAGATCGGCGACTAGCGGGAGTGGATGAGCAGTTCTTC
few,TRBD1,TRBJ1-2,TRBV12-3/TRBV12-4,CASSVERTGVYTF,TGTGCCAGCAGTGTAGAGAGGACAGGGGTCTACACCTTC
few,NA,TRBJ2-3,TRBV12-1,CASSFTKGEDTDTQYF,TGTGCCAGCAGCTTCACCAAGGGGGAGGACACAGATACGCAGTATTTT
NA,NA,TRBJ2-5,TRBV4-3,CASSQEAAAMGTQYF,TGCGCCAGCAGCCAAGAAGCGGCGGCCATGGGGACCCAGTACTTC
many,TRBD2,TRBJ2-3,TRBV6-6,CASEGTSGRDTQYF,TGTGCCAGCGAGGGGACTAGCGGGAGAGATACGCAGTATTTT
few,NA,TRBJ2-1,TRBV3-1,CASTPGLGTYNEQFF,TGTGCCAGCACCCCGGGACTGGGCACCTACAATGAGCAGTTCTTC
many,TRBD2,TRBJ2-7,TRBV7-2,CASRSSGAPYEQYF,TGTGCCAGCAGGTCTAGCGGAGCTCCCTACGAGCAGTACTTC
NA,NA,TRBJ2-5,TRBV9,CASSVESSQETQYF,TGTGCCAGCAGCGTAGAGTCCTCCCAAGAGACCCAGTACTTC